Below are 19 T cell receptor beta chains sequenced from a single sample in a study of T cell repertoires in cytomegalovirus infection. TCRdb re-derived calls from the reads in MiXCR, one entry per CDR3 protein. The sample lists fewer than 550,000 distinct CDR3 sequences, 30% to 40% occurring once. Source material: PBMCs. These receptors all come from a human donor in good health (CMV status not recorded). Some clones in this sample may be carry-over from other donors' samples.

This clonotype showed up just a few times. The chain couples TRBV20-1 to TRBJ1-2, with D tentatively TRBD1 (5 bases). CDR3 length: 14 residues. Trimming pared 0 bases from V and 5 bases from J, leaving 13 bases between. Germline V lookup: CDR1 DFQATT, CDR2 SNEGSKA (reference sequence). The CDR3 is CSARDSGGGYGYTF. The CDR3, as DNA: TGCAGTGCTAGAGATTCTGGGGGGGGATATGGCTACACCTTC.

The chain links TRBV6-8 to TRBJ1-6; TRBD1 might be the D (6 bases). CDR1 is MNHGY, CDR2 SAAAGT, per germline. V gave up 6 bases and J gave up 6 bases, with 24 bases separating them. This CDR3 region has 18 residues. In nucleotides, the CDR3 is TGTGCCAGCAGGCGGGGGGGAAGGGGGGAGTTTTTTAATTCACCCCTCCACTTT. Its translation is CASRRGGRGEFFNSPLHF.

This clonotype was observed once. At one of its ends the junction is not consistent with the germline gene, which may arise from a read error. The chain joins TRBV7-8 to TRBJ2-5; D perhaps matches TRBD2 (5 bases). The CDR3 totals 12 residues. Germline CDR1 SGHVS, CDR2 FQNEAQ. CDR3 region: CARSLFWETKDF. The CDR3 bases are TGTGCCCGCAGCTTATTTTGGGAGACCAAGGACTTC. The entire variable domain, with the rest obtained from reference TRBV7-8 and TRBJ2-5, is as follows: GAGVSQSPRYKVAKRGQDVALRCDPISGHVSLFWYQQALGQGPEFLTYFQNEAQLDKSGLPSDRFFAERPEGSVSTLKIQRTQQEDSAVYLCARSLFWETKDFGPGTRLLVL.

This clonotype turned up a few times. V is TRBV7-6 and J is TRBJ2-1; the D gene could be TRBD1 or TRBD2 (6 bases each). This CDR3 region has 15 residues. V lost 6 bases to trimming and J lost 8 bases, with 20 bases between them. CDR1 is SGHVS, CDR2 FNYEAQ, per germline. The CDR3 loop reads CASRLGGLPSDEQFF. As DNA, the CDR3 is TGTGCCAGCAGACTAGGGGGGCTGCCTAGTGATGAGCAGTTCTTC. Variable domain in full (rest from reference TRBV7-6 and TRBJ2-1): GAGVSQSPRYKVTKRGQDVALRCDPISGHVSLYWYRQALGQGPEFLTYFNYEAQQDKSGLPNDRFSAERPEGSISTLTIQRTEQRDSAMYRCASRLGGLPSDEQFFGPGTRLTVL.

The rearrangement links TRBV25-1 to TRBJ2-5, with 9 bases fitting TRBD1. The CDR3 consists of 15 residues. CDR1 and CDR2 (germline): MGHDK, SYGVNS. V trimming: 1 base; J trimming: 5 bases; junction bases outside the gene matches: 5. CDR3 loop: CASSELGQGGETQYF. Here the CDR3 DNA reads TGTGCCAGCAGTGAATTGGGACAGGGCGGGGAGACCCAGTACTTC. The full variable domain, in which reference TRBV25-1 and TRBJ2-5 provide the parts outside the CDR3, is EADIYQTPRYLVIGTGKKITLECSQTMGHDKMYWYQQDPGMELHLIHYSYGVNSTEKGDLSSESTVSRIRTEHFPLTLESARPSHTSQYLCASSELGQGGETQYFGPGTRLLVL.

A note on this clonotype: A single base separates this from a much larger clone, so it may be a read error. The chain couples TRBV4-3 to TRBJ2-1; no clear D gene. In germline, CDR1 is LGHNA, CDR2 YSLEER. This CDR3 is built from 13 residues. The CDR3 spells CASRQDRYNEQFF. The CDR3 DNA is TGCGCCAGCCGCCAAGATCGATACAATGAGCAGTTCTTC.

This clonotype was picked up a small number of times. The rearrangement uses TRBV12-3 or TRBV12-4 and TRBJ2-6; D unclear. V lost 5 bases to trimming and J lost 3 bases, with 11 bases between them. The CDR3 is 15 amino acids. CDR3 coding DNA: TGTGCCAGCAGTGACACTAAGAATGGGGCCAACGTCCTGACTTTC. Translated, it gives CASSDTKNGANVLTF.

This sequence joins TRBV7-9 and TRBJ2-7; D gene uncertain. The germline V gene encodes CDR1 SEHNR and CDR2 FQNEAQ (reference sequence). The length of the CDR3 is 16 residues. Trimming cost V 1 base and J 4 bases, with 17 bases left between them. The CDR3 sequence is CASSLVAPTLTYEQYF. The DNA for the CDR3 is TGTGCCAGCAGCTTAGTGGCACCAACCTTAACTTACGAGCAGTACTTC.

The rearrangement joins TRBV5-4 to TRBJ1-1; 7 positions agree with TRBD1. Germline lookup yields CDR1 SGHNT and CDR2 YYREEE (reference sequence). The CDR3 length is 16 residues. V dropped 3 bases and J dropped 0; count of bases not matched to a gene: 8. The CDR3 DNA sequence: TGTGCCAGCAGCTCGGGACAGCACCGAATGAACACTGAAGCTTTCTTT. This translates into CASSSGQHRMNTEAFF.

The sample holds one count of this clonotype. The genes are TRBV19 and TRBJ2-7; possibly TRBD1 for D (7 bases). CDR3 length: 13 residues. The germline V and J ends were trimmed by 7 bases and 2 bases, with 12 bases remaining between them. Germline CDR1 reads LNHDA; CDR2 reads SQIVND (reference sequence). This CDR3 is CASNAGGPYEQYF. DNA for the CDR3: TGTGCCAGTAACGCAGGGGGGCCCTACGAGCAGTACTTC.

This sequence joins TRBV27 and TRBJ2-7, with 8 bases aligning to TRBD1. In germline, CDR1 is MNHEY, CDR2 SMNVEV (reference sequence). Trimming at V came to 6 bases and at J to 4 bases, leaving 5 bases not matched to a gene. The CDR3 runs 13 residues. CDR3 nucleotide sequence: TGTGCCAGCAGAGAGACAGGGGTATACGAGCAGTACTTC. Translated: CASRETGVYEQYF.

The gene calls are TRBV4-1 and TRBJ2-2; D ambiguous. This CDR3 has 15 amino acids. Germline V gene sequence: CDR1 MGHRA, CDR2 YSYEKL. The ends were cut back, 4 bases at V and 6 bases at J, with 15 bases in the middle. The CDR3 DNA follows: TGCGCCAGCAGCCTCGACTCTAAAGGGCCCGGGGAGCTGTTTTTT. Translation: CASSLDSKGPGELFF.

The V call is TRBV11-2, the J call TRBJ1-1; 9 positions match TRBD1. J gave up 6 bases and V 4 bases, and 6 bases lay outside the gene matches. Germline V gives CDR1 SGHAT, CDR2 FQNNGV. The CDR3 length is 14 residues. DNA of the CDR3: TGTGCCAGCAGCTGGAACAGGGGGCATTCTGAAGCTTTCTTT. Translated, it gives CASSWNRGHSEAFF.

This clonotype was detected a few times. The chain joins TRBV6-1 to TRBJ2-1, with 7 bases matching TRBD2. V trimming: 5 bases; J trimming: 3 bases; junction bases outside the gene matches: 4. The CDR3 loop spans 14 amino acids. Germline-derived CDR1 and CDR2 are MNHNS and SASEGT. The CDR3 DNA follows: TGTGCCAGCAGTCCCGGGACTATCTACAATGAGCAGTTCTTC. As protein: CASSPGTIYNEQFF.

CDR3 loop: CASSRGGPGNEKLFF. CDR3 bases: TGTGCCAGCAGCCGCGGGGGGCCGGGTAATGAAAAACTGTTTTTT. V gene TRBV11-2 combines with J gene TRBJ1-4; D is perhaps TRBD1 (6 bases). CDR3 length: 15 residues. The V end lost 5 bases, the J end lost 4 bases, and 14 bases lay between the germline ends. From germline, CDR1 is SGHAT and CDR2 FQNNGV.

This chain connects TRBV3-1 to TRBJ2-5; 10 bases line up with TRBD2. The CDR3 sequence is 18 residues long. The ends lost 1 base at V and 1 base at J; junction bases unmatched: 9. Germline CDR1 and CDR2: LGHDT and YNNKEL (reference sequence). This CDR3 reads CASSQGGSAGGSQETQYF. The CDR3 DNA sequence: TGTGCCAGCAGCCAAGGTGGATCAGCGGGGGGGAGCCAAGAGACCCAGTACTTC.

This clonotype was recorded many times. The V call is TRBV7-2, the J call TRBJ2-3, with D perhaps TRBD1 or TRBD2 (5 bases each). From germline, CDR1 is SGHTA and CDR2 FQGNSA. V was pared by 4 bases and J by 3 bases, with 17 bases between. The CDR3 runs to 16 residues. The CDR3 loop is CASSYMGRTRTDTQYF. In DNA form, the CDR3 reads TGTGCCAGCAGCTATATGGGACGGACGAGGACAGATACGCAGTATTTT.

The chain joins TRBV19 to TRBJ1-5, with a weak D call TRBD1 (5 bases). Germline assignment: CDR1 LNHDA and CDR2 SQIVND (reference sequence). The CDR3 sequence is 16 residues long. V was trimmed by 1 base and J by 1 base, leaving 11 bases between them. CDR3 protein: CASSIVGGASNQPQHF. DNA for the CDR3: TGTGCCAGTAGTATAGTTGGAGGGGCGAGCAATCAGCCCCAGCATTTT.

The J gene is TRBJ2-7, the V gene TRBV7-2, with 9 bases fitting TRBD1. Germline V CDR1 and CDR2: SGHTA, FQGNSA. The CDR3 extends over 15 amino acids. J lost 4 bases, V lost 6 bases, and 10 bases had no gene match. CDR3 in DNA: TGTGCCAGCAGTCCGACCCCGGGACAGGGATACGAGCAGTACTTC. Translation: CASSPTPGQGYEQYF.